The sequence of this T cell receptor (beta chain) was determined in a study of blood T cell repertoires in COVID-19. CDR1 is LNHDA, CDR2 SQIVND, per germline (reference sequence). The ends were cut back, 4 bases at V and 2 bases at J, with 12 bases in the middle. The CDR3 covers 15 residues. Under the authors' procedure: Amplifying reference gene primers gave estimates of nucleated cell counts. Some clones are missing from TCRdb's copy, which holds only in-frame ones; the method was immunoSEQ multiplex PCR. V and J calls and clone size follow that table, whereas D and trimming were derived from the DNA. The sample shows approximately 150,000 clones, around 80% of them seen only once.

The chain employs TRBV19 and TRBJ2-1; TRBD1 is a possible D gene (6 bases). The clonotype originates from a woman between 45 and 60 years old in a cohort sampled during active or convalescent COVID-19. Sequencing was carried out using peripheral blood. The CDR3 sequence: CASSKSTGAYNEQFF. The CDR3 nucleotides are TGTGCCAGTAGTAAGTCGACAGGCGCCTACAATGAGCAGTTCTTC.